This entry lists 4 T cell receptor beta chains sequenced from one sample in a study of a mutant IDH1 vaccine in newly diagnosed glioma (dated by TCRdb to the early 2020s). The receptor library was made with the immunoSEQ multiplex PCR assay. TCRdb provides this immuneACCESS table in a form limited to in-frame rearrangements. Some clones are lacking; in checked studies, under half of them reflect an unresolved V gene, and why the rest are absent is not known. The sample has around 88,000 clones on record, 80% of them singletons. The ten biggest clones cover 7.5% of the sample. Interpreted using the paper, the time point label stands for: baseline, week 1 (first vaccination visit). What the treatment or condition label conveys for this sample: pre-vaccination baseline after standard-of-care therapy. The material was PBMCs, obtained from a glioma patient treated with radiotherapy, temozolomide or both. The origin of the receptors is a man aged 35 to 55 with glioma.

The chain employs TRBV6-5 and TRBJ2-1; D gene unclear. Deletions cut 5 bases from V and 8 bases from J, with 10 bases between. The CDR3 has 12 amino acids. Germline V gene lookup returns CDR1 MNHEY and CDR2 SVGAGI. The DNA for the CDR3 is TGTGCCAGCAGTAAAAGTCCCCATGAGCAGTTCTTC. This encodes CASSKSPHEQFF.

The rearrangement links TRBV4-2 to TRBJ1-6; 10 bases are shared with TRBD1. The CDR3 consists of 14 residues. Germline V CDR1 and CDR2: LGHNA, YNFKEQ. V shed 3 bases, J shed 8 bases, and the junction held 1 base outside the gene matches. DNA for the CDR3: TGTGCCAGCAGCCAGGACAGGGGGGATTCACCCCTCCACTTT. Encoded protein: CASSQDRGDSPLHF.

In the case of this clone: One end of the junction varies from germline; a read error may be responsible. This same CDR3 is encoded by further DNA sequences in the sample. This sequence joins TRBV5-1 and TRBJ2-2, with 7 nucleotides matching TRBD2. The germline CDR1 and CDR2 sequences are SGHRS and YFSETQ. The CDR3 loop spans 14 amino acids. CDR3 amino acids: CASSLGGSTGELFF. DNA for the CDR3: TGCGCCAGCAGTTTGGGAGGGTCCACCGGGGAGCTGTTTTTT.

V is TRBV5-1 and J is TRBJ2-1, with 10 bases matching TRBD2. CDR1 is SGHRS, CDR2 YFSETQ, per germline. V shed 5 bases and J 5 bases; nucleotides not matched to a gene: 10. The CDR3 length is 16 residues. For the CDR3, the DNA is TGCGCCAGCAGACCAGGGGTAGCGGGGGGTCACAATGAGCAGTTCTTC. Amino acids: CASRPGVAGGHNEQFF. Filled out from reference TRBV5-1 and TRBJ2-1, the complete variable domain reads KAGVTQTPRYLIKTRGQQVTLSCSPISGHRSVSWYQQTPGQGLQFLFEYFSETQRNKGNFPGRFSGRQFSNSRSEMNVSTLELGDSALYLCASRPGVAGGHNEQFFGPGTRLTVL.